A single sample is the source of the 7 T cell receptor beta chains below, sequenced in a study of T-cell memory formation after mild COVID-19. TCRdb processed the 5' RACE reads anew with MiXCR; each CDR3 protein has one entry. Of 300,000 to 350,000 distinct CDR3 sequences in the sample, 14% were seen once. Sequencing input: PBMCs or a T cell subset sorted from them (not recorded which). The receptors derive from a man between 18 and 29 years old who had mild COVID-19 (a few samples of this study predate the infection). Cell type and time point are not known.

V is TRBV18 and J is TRBJ1-1, with TRBD1 matching over 9 bases. CDR1 and CDR2 from the germline V gene are KGHSH and LQKENI. This CDR3 contains 17 residues. Trimming took 2 bases from V and 1 from J; bases not matched to a gene: 8. The CDR3 nucleotides are TGTGCCAGCTCACCAAAGGTTACAGGGGGCGAGAACACTGAAGCTTTCTTT. It codes for CASSPKVTGGENTEAFF.

This chain connects TRBV11-2 to TRBJ2-5, with D hard to call. V lost 5 bases and J lost 5, with 15 bases in between. The CDR3 is 14 residues long. CDR1 is SGHAT, CDR2 FQNNGV, per germline. CDR3 nucleotide sequence: TGTGCCAGCAGCCCAATCCCGCTCAAGGAGACCCAGTACTTC. Protein sequence: CASSPIPLKETQYF. Full variable domain (missing parts from reference TRBV11-2 and TRBJ2-5): EAGVAQSPRYKIIEKRQSVAFWCNPISGHATLYWYQQILGQGPKLLIQFQNNGVVDDSQLPKDRFSAERLKGVDSTLKIQPAKLEDSAVYLCASSPIPLKETQYFGPGTRLLVL.

Many counts were recorded for this clonotype. This chain uses TRBV7-9 with TRBJ2-1, with D possibly being TRBD2 (5 bases). The CDR3 consists of 14 residues. The V gene's germline CDR1 is SEHNR and CDR2 FQNEAQ (reference sequence). V gave up 8 bases and J gave up 8 bases, with 19 bases separating them. For the CDR3, the DNA is TGTGCCAGCGTAGGAGGTCTGGGTTATCATGAGCAGTTCTTC. Protein product: CASVGGLGYHEQFF. The whole variable domain, remainder taken from reference TRBV7-9 and TRBJ2-1, is DTGVSQNPRHKITKRGQNVTFRCDPISEHNRLYWYRQTLGQGPEFLTYFQNEAQLEKSRLLSDRFSAERPKGSFSTLEIQRTEQGDSAMYLCASVGGLGYHEQFFGPGTRLTVL.

The sample holds a few counts of this clonotype. The V call is TRBV15, the J call TRBJ2-5; the match to TRBD1 covers 8 bases. V gave up 5 bases and J gave up 5 bases; unmatched junction bases: 7. Germline-derived CDR1 and CDR2 are LNHNV and YYDKDF (reference sequence). This CDR3 is 14 amino acids long. The CDR3 DNA reads as TGTGCCACCAGCTCACGGACAGGGCGGGAGACCCAGTACTTC. Amino acids: CATSSRTGRETQYF.

This clonotype was detected ten times or more. This chain connects TRBV12-3 or TRBV12-4 to TRBJ1-2; D is perhaps TRBD1 (6 bases). V was cut by 5 bases and J by 8 bases, with 18 bases left in between. The CDR3 contains 14 residues. The CDR3 here is CASSPGGSGGGYTF. In DNA form, the CDR3 reads TGTGCCAGCAGTCCGGGGGGTTCCGGGGGCGGCTACACCTTC.

This clonotype was observed a few times. V and J are TRBV7-8 and TRBJ2-1; TRBD2 aligns across 7 bases. Unmatched junction bases numbered 9, after V lost 4 bases and J lost 0 bases. The CDR3 spans 17 residues. Germline CDR1 is SGHVS and CDR2 is FQNEAQ. The CDR3 sequence: CASSSRAGPSSYNEQFF. The CDR3 DNA is TGTGCCAGCAGCTCCCGAGCGGGGCCGAGCTCCTACAATGAGCAGTTCTTC.

This rearrangement joins TRBV5-1 to TRBJ2-7; 8 nucleotides align to TRBD1. CDR1 SGHRS and CDR2 YFSETQ come from the germline V gene. Trimming cost V 7 bases and J 1 base; bases outside gene matches: 1. This CDR3 spans 12 amino acids. The CDR3 DNA reads as TGCGCCAGCCGACAGGGGTCCTACGAGCAGTACTTC. Its translation is CASRQGSYEQYF.